The subject of this entry is one T cell receptor (beta chain). Antigen specificity is unknown. The sample is drawn from a study of cytomegalovirus exposure and HLA in healthy donors. About the study: Unique TCRs numbering roughly 80 million, obtained from HLA-typed donors, made up an early data release.

V lost 4 bases and J lost 6, with 15 bases in between. The germline V gene encodes CDR1 MNHEY and CDR2 SMNVEV (reference sequence). CDR3 length: 14 amino acids. The primer mix had 60 Vbeta and 13 Jbeta primers. Libraries were prepared by immunoSEQ multiplex PCR; TCRdb keeps only in-frame clonotypes and omits some of them. The sample shows some 140,000 clones, 60% to 80% of them seen only once. Broader study findings: In an earlier analysis, about 87% or about 30%: the productive usage of most TCR beta V segments. For TCR beta chains, V- and J-gene trimming was later linked to a missense DCLRE1C variant. The study found most TCR sequences rare, yet found some public TCRs in many donors.

The sequencing input was PBMCs. The receptor's source is a man in his thirties or forties in good health and CMV-seronegative. The chain employs TRBV27 and TRBJ1-1; tentatively, D is TRBD1 (6 bases). Here the CDR3 DNA reads TGTGCCAGCAGTTGGACAGTAAGCAGCTCTGAAGCTTTCTTT. This translates into CASSWTVSSSEAFF.